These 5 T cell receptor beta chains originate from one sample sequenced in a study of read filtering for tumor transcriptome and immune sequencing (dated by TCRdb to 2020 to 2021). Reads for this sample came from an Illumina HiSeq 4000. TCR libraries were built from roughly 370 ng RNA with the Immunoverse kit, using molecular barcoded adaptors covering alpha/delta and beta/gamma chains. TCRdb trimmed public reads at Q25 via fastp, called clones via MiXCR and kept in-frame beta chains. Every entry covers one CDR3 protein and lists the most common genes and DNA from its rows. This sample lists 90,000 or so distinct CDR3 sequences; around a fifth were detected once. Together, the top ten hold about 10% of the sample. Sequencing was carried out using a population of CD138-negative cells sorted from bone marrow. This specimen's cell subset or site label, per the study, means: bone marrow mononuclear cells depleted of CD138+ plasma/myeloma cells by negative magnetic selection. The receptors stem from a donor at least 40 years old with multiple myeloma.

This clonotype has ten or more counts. The CDR3 region is CSVLPRGNEQFF. CDR3 nucleotides: TGCAGCGTACTTCCCCGGGGCAATGAGCAGTTCTTC. V and J are TRBV29-1 and TRBJ2-1; a possible D gene is TRBD2 (5 bases). The ends were cut back, 6 bases at V and 6 bases at J, with 12 bases in the middle. CDR1 SQVTM and CDR2 ANQGSEA come from the germline V gene. CDR3 length: 12 residues.

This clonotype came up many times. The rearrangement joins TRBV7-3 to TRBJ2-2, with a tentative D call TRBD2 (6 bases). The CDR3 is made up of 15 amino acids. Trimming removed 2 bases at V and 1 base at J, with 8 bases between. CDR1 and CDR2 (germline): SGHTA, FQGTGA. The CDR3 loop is CASSLHGGNTGELFF. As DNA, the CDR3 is TGTGCCAGCAGCTTACACGGGGGGAACACCGGGGAGCTGTTTTTT.

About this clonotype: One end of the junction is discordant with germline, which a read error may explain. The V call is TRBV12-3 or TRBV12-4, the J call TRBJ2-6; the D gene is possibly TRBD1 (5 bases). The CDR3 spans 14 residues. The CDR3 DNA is TGCGCCAGCAGTCGGACCTCTGGGGCCAACGTCCTGATTTTC. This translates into CASSRTSGANVLIF.

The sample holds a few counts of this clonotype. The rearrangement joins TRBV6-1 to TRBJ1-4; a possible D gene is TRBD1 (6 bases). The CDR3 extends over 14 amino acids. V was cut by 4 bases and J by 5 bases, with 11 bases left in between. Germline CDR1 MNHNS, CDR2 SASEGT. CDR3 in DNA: TGTGCCAGCAGTGTGGGGGGCGGAAATGAAAAACTGTTTTTT. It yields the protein CASSVGGGNEKLFF.

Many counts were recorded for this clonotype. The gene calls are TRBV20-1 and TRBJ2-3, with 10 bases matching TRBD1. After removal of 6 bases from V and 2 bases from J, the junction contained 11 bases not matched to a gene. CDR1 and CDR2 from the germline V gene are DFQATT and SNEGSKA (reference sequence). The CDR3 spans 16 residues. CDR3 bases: TGCAGTGCCACCGGAGGGACAGGGGCTAACACAGATACGCAGTATTTT. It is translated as CSATGGTGANTDTQYF.